This record covers a single TCR beta chain. Participants spanned ages 18 to 89 years and resided in about 24 US areas. Under the authors' procedure: For nucleated cells, counts were estimated from reference gene primer amplification. Repertoires were generated with immunoSEQ multiplex PCR, while TCRdb's copy carries only in-frame clones and drops some. V, J and clone size are those of that table, while D and trimming were read from the DNA. The sample yields 140,000 to 150,000 clones, roughly 90% seen once. This entry belongs to a study of blood T cell repertoires in COVID-19. Study summary: COVID-19 samples, acute and convalescent, were from the United States, Italy and Spain.

The CDR3 runs to 16 residues. CDR1 and CDR2 from the germline V gene are SGHTA and FQGNSA. With 5 bases removed from V and 0 bases from J, the gap between germline ends came to 13 bases. The specimen was PBMCs or T cells enriched from blood (not recorded which). The receptor was derived from a woman in her 30s with acute COVID-19. The chain is built from TRBV7-2 and TRBJ2-2; TRBD1 is a possible D gene (6 bases). DNA of the CDR3: TGTGCCAGCAGCCTTTTCGGGACACCGAACACCGGGGAGCTGTTTTTT. This encodes CASSLFGTPNTGELFF.